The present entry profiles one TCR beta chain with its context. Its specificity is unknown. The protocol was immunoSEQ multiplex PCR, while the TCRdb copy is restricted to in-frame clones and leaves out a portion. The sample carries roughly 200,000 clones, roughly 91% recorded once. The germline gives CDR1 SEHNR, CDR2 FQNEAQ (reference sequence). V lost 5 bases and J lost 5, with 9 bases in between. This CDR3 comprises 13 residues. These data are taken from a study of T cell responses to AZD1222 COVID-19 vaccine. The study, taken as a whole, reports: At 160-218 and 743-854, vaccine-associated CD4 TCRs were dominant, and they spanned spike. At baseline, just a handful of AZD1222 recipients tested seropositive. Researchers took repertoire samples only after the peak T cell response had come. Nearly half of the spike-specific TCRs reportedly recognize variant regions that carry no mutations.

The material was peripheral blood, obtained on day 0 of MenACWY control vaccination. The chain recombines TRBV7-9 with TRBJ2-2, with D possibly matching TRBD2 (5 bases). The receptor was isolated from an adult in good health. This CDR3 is CASSRGGTGELFF. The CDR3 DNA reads TGTGCCAGCAGCCGCGGAGGAACCGGGGAGCTGTTTTTT.